Listed below are T cell receptor beta chains from one sample, sequenced in a study of blood T cells in healthy people across ages. TCRdb reanalysed the 5' RACE reads using MiXCR and keeps one entry per CDR3 protein. The sample has around 850,000 distinct CDR3 sequences, 36% seen once. The sequenced sample consisted of blood. These receptors were taken from a man between 18 and 29 years old in good health. The CDR3 runs from the conserved cysteine through the conserved F or W. D genes are given only for firm matches. Only some rows state a clone size, as once, few, many or a class for expanded clones.

size	J	V	D	DNA	CDR3
few	TRBJ2-5	TRBV12-3/TRBV12-4	TRBD1	TGTGCCAGCAGTCCCAGACAGGGCCTGGGTCAAGAGACCCAGTACTTC	CASSPRQGLGQETQYF
NA	TRBJ2-7	TRBV7-9	TRBD2	TGTGCCAGCAGCCCCGGGACTAGCGGGGGGTTCGGATTCTACGAGCAGTACTTC	CASSPGTSGGFGFYEQYF
NA	TRBJ2-7	TRBV11-2	NA	TGTGCCAGCAGCGTGGACAGTACCGAGCAGTACTTC	CASSVDSTEQYF
NA	TRBJ2-5	TRBV6-5	TRBD2	TGTGCCAGCAGTTGGGAAATAGCGGGGGGCATGGAGACCCAGTACTTC	CASSWEIAGGMETQYF
NA	TRBJ1-2	TRBV11-2	NA	TGTGCCAGCAGCCCACGGGGGGCGCCTCGCTATGGCTACACCTTC	CASSPRGAPRYGYTF
NA	TRBJ2-7	TRBV7-9	TRBD2	TGTGCCAGCAGCCCACAGACTAGCCCCGAGCAGTACTTC	CASSPQTSPEQYF
NA	TRBJ2-3	TRBV7-2	NA	TGTGCCAGCAGCTTAGAATATCGGGGGGCCAGCACAGATACGCAGTATTTT	CASSLEYRGASTDTQYF
NA	TRBJ1-2	TRBV5-5	NA	TGTGCCAGCAGCTTGGAAGGGTCCTCTAACTATGGCTACACCTTC	CASSLEGSSNYGYTF
few	TRBJ2-1	TRBV28	NA	TGTGCCAGCAGTCCCCCCGCTGGAATCAATGAGCAGTTCTTC	CASSPPAGINEQFF
NA	TRBJ2-7	TRBV20-1	TRBD2	TGCAGTGCTAGACATACTAGCGGGGGGCGATCCTACGAGCAGTACTTC	CSARHTSGGRSYEQYF
NA	TRBJ2-7	TRBV10-3	TRBD1	TGTGCCATCAGCCCCGGACAGGGGAGCTCCTACGAGCAGTACTTC	CAISPGQGSSYEQYF
few	TRBJ1-1	TRBV14	NA	TGTGCCAGCAGCCAAACCGGAGGACTCGCGGTCGGAACTGAAGCTTTCTTT	CASSQTGGLAVGTEAFF
NA	TRBJ1-2	TRBV2	NA	TGTGCCAGCAGTCAGGGAGAAGGCTATGGCTACACCTTC	CASSQGEGYGYTF
NA	TRBJ2-1	TRBV6-6	NA	TGTGCCAGCAGTTACACACCGGGAGTGACGGCGAATGAGCAGTTCTTC	CASSYTPGVTANEQFF
NA	TRBJ1-1	TRBV4-3	NA	TGCGCCAGCAGCCCGTCCCAGGGGAGCACTGAAGCTTTCTTT	CASSPSQGSTEAFF
few	TRBJ1-5	TRBV5-1	TRBD1	TGCGCCAGCAGCAGTGGGACAGGGGATTTTCAGCCCCAGCATTTT	CASSSGTGDFQPQHF
few	TRBJ1-1	TRBV29-1	NA	TGCAGCGTTGATTCTGGGGTTCCCACTGAAGCTTTCTTT	CSVDSGVPTEAFF
NA	TRBJ1-2	TRBV12-3/TRBV12-4	NA	TGTGCCAGCAGCCCCTCGGCGGCAAACTATGGCTACACCTTC	CASSPSAANYGYTF
few	TRBJ2-7	TRBV7-9	NA	TGTGCCAGCAGCTTAGTCGGGCGTTCCGTCACCTACAGCTCCTACGAGCAGTACTTC	CASSLVGRSVTYSSYEQYF
few	TRBJ1-3	TRBV12-3/TRBV12-4	NA	TGTGCCAGCAGTTTAAGCGGCGTTGGAAACACCATATATTTT	CASSLSGVGNTIYF
few	TRBJ1-1	TRBV25-1	NA	TGTGCCAGCAGGCGGGAAGGGTATACTGAAGCTTTCTTT	CASRREGYTEAFF
NA	TRBJ1-1	TRBV5-1	NA	TGCGCCAGCAGCAGGGACCTGACAGGTTCAGCTTTCTTT	CASSRDLTGSAFF
few	TRBJ1-2	TRBV7-9	TRBD1	TGTGCCAGCAGCTTGGGACAGACCCTTAACTATGGCTACACCTTC	CASSLGQTLNYGYTF
NA	TRBJ1-6	TRBV12-3/TRBV12-4	TRBD1	TGTGCCAGCAAAGCCACCAGGGGGAAGAATTCACCCCTCCACTTT	CASKATRGKNSPLHF
NA	TRBJ2-7	TRBV28	TRBD1	TGTGCCAGCAGAGACGCCGGGACAGGGTTTTACGAGCAGTACTTC	CASRDAGTGFYEQYF
NA	TRBJ2-7	TRBV7-3	NA	TGTGCCAGCAGCTTCTATCCGGACTCCTACAATGAGCAGTACTTC	CASSFYPDSYNEQYF
NA	TRBJ1-1	TRBV30	NA	TGTGCCGGGATTGACTTGACTGAAGCTTTCTTT	CAGIDLTEAFF
NA	TRBJ1-2	TRBV4-3	NA	TGCGCCAGCAGCCAAGATGGGGGCGGCCGGGGCTATGGCTACACCTTC	CASSQDGGGRGYGYTF
NA	TRBJ2-3	TRBV7-9	NA	TGTGCCACCTCCGGGGGGCCAGCAGATACGCAGTATTTT	CATSGGPADTQYF